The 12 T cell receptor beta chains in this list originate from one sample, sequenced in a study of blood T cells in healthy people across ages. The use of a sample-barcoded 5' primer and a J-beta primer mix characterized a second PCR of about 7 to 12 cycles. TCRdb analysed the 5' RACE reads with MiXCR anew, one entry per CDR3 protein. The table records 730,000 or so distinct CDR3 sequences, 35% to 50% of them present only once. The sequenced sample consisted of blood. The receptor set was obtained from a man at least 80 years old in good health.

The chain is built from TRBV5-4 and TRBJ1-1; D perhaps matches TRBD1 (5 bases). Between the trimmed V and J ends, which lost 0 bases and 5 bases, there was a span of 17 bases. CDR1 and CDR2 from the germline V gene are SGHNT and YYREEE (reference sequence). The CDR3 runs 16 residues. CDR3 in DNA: TGTGCCAGCAGCTTGGGAGGTGGGGGAAGCAGGACTGAAGCTTTCTTT. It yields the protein CASSLGGGGSRTEAFF.

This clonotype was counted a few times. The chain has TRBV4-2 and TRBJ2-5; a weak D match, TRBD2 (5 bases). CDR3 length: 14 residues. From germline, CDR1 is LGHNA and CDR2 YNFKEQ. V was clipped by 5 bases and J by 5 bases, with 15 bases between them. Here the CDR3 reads CASSFRGAEETQYF. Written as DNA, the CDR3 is TGTGCCAGCAGCTTTCGGGGAGCGGAGGAGACCCAGTACTTC.

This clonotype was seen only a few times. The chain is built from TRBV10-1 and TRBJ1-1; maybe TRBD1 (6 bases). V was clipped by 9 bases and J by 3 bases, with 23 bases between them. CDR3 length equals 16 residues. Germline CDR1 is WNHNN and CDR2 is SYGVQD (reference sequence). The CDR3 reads CASPQGHLPGDTEAFF. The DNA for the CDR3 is TGCGCCAGTCCTCAGGGACATCTACCCGGGGACACTGAAGCTTTCTTT.

CDR3 amino acids: CSATQGQGGGGYTF. CDR3 sequence (DNA): TGCAGTGCTACCCAAGGACAGGGAGGAGGTGGCTACACCTTC. The chain recombines TRBV20-1 with TRBJ1-2; 8 bases line up with TRBD1. Germline V gives CDR1 DFQATT, CDR2 SNEGSKA (reference sequence). V shed 4 bases, J shed 7 bases, and the junction held 11 bases outside the gene matches. The CDR3 runs to 14 residues.

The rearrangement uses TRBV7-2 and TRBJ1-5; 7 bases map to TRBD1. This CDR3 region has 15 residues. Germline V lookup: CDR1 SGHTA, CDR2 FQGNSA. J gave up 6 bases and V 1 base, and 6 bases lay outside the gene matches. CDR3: CASSLVRQGGQPQHF. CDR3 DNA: TGTGCCAGCAGCTTAGTACGACAGGGAGGTCAGCCCCAGCATTTT. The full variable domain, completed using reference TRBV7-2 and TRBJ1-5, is GAGVSQSPSNKVTEKGKDVELRCDPISGHTALYWYRQSLGQGLEFLIYFQGNSAPDKSGLPSDRFSAERTGGSVSTLTIQRTQQEDSAVYLCASSLVRQGGQPQHFGDGTRLSIL.

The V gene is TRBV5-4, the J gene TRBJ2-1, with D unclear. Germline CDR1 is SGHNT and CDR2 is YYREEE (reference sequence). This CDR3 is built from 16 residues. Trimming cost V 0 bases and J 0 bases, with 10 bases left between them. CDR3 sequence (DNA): TGTGCCAGCAGCTTGGGGTGGGCTAACTCCTACAATGAGCAGTTCTTC. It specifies CASSLGWANSYNEQFF.

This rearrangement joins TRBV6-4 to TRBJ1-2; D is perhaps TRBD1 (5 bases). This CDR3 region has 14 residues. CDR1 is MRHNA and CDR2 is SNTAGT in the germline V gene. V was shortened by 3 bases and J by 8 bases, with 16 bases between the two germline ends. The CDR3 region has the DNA TGTGCCAGCAGTGAAGCCCAGGGAAGAAGCGGCTACACCTTC. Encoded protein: CASSEAQGRSGYTF.

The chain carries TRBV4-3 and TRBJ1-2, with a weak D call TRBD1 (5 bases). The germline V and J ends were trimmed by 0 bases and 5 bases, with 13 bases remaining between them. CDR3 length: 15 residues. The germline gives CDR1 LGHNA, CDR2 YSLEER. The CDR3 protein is CASSQDPQGSYGYTF. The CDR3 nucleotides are TGCGCCAGCAGCCAAGATCCCCAGGGATCTTATGGCTACACCTTC.

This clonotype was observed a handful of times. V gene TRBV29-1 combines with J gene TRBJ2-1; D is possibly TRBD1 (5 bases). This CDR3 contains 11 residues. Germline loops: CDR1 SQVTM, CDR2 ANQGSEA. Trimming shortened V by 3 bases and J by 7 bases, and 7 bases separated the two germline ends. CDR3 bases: TGCAGCGTTGAGTACAGGAATGAGCAGTTCTTC. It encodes CSVEYRNEQFF.

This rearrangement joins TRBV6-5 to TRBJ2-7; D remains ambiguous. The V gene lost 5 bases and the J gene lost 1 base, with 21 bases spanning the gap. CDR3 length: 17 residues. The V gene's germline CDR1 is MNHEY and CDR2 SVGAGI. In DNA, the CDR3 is TGTGCCAGCAGTCACGACGTTCCCACAGTCTCTTCCTACGAGCAGTACTTC. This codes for CASSHDVPTVSSYEQYF.

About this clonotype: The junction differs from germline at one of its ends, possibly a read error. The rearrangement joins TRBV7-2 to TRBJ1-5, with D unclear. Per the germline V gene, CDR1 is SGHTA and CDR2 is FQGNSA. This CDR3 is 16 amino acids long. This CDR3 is CASSFGDQISNQLQHF. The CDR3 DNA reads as TGTGCCAGCAGCTTTGGGGATCAGATAAGCAATCAGCTCCAGCATTTT.

The CDR3 protein is CASSLGTYGTSRTAHEQYF. CDR3 DNA sequence: TGTGCCAGCAGCTTAGGAACCTACGGGACTAGCAGGACGGCGCACGAGCAGTACTTC. This sequence joins TRBV7-4 and TRBJ2-7, with TRBD2 matching over 9 bases. Germline CDR1 is SGHVT and CDR2 is SQSDAQ. Trimming cost V 1 base and J 5 bases; bases outside gene matches: 18. CDR3 length equals 19 residues.